This T cell receptor (beta chain) stems from a study of blood T cell repertoires in COVID-19. On the study more broadly: The cDNA or gDNA used as material had been derived from T cells, B-cell-depleted T cells, or PBMCs.

Authors' data handling: For nucleated cells, counts were estimated from reference gene primer amplification. The data were produced by immunoSEQ multiplex PCR, yet TCRdb's version contains in-frame clones alone and is incomplete. The V and J calls and clone size come from that table; D and trimming were worked out from the DNA. The sample lists approximately 150,000 clones; around 88% were seen once. The CDR3 runs to 13 residues. V lost 9 bases and J lost 3; bases outside the gene matches: 7. The germline V gene has CDR1 WSHSY and CDR2 SAAADI. Sequenced sample: peripheral blood. The sequence was collected from a woman in her 70s who had recovered from COVID-19. The chain recombines TRBV10-2 with TRBJ2-7; 8 bases are a match to TRBD2. Written as DNA, the CDR3 is TGCGCCAGTCTTAGCGGGATTGGCTACGAGCAGTACTTC. Its protein is CASLSGIGYEQYF.